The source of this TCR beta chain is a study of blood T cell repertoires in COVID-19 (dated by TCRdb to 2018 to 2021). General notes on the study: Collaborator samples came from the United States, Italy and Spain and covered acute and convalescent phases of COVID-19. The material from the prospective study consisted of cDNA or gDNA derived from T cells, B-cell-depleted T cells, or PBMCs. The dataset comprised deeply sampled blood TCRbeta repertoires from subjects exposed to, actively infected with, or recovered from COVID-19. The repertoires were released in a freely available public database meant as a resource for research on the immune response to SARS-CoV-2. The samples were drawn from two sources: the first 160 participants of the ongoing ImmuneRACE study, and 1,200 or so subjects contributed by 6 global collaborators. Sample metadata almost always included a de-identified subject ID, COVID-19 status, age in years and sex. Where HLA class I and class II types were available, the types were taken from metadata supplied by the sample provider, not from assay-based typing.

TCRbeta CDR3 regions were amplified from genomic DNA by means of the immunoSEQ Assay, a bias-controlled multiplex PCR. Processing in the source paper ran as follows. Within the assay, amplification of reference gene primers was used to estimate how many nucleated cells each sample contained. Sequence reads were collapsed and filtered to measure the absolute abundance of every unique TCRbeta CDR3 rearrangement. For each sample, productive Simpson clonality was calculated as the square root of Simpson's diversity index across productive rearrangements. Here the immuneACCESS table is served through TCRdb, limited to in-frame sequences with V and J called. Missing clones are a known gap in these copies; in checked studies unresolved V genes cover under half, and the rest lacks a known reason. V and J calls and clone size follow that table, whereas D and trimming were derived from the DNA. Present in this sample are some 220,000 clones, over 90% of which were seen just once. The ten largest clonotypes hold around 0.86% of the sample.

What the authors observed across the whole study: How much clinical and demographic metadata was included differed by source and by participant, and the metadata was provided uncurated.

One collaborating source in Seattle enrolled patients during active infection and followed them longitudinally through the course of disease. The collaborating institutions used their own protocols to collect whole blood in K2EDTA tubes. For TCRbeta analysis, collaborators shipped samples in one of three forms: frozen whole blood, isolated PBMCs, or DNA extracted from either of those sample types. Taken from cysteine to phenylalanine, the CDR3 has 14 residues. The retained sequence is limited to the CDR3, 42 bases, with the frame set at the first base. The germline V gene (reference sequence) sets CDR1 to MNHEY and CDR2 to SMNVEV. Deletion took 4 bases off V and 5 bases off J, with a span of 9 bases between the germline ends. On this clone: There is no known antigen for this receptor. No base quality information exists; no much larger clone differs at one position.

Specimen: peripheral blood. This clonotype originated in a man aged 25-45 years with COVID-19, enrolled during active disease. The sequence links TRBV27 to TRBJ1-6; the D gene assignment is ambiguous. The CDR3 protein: CASSSGRNNSPLHF. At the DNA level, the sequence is TGTGCCAGCAGTTCGGGTCGGAATAATTCACCCCTCCACTTT.